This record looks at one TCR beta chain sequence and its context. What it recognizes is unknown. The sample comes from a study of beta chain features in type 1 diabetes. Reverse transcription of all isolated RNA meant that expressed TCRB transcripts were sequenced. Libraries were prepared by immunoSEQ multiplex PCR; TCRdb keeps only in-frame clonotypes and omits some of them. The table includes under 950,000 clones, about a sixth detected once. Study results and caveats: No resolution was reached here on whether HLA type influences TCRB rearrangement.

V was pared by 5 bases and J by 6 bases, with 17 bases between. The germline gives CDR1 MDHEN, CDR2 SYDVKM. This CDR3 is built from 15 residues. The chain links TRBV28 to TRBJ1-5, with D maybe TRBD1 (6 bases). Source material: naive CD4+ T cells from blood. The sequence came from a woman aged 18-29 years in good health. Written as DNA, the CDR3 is TGTGCCAGCAGTCCCTATTCCGGGGGCGGTCAGCCCCAGCATTTT. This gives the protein CASSPYSGGGQPQHF.